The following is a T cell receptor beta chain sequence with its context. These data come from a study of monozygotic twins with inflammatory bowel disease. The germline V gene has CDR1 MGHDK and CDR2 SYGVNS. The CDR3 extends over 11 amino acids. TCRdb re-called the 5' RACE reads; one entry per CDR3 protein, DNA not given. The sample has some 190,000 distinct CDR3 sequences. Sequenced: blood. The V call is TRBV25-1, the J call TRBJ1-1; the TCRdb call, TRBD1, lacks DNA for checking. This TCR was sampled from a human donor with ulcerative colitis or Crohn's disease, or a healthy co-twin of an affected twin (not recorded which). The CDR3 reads CASYAGTEAFF.